What follows are 8 T cell receptor beta chains derived from one specimen sequenced in a study of T cells after posttransplantation cyclophosphamide. Produced via immunoSEQ multiplex PCR; TCRdb's table is partial and in-frame only. The sample gives about 66,000 clones, about 93% of which show up once; roughly 2.9% is in the top ten. Sequences were obtained from PBMCs. Every receptor here comes from a woman aged 30 to 39 in good health and a related stem cell transplant donor.

The chain's CDR3 is CASSEMVPNSPLHF. CDR3 nucleotides: TGTGCCAGCAGTGAAATGGTCCCAAATTCACCCCTCCACTTT. V gene TRBV2 combines with J gene TRBJ1-6, with D hard to call. The ends were cut back, 2 bases at V and 7 bases at J, with 9 bases in the middle. The CDR3 has 14 amino acids. Per germline, CDR1 SNHLY and CDR2 FYNNEI.

V is TRBV19 and J is TRBJ1-5; 10 bases are a match to TRBD1. Germline-derived CDR1 and CDR2 are LNHDA and SQIVND (reference sequence). Trimming cost V 9 bases and J 5 bases; bases outside gene matches: 7. The CDR3 is 14 amino acids. This chain's CDR3 is CASGTGTGDQPQHF. The CDR3 DNA sequence: TGTGCCAGCGGTACCGGGACAGGGGATCAGCCCCAGCATTTT.

The CDR3 nucleotides read TGTGCCAGCAGTGAATTCGGGCAGAGCACAGATACGCAGTATTTT. Encoded protein: CASSEFGQSTDTQYF. The chain combines TRBV6-4 with TRBJ2-3; no clear D. Germline V lookup: CDR1 MRHNA, CDR2 SNTAGT. The germline V and J ends were trimmed by 3 bases and 0 bases, with 10 bases remaining between them. The CDR3 consists of 15 residues.

The DNA of the CDR3 is TGTGCCAGCCGGGGCGGGGGTTCCTACAATGAGCAGTTCTTC. This encodes CASRGGGSYNEQFF. The chain links TRBV9 to TRBJ2-1; 7 bases match TRBD2. CDR1 SGDLS and CDR2 YYNGEE come from the germline V gene. The V and J ends lost 7 bases and 1 base, in that order; junction bases with no gene match: 5. The CDR3 contains 14 residues.

This clone was counted once. V and J are TRBV30 and TRBJ1-2; D not resolved. CDR1 GTSNPN and CDR2 SVGIG come from the germline V gene (reference sequence). The CDR3 has 14 residues. Written as DNA, the CDR3 is TGTGGTTCGCGGCAGCAAATCTCTAACTATGGCTACACCTTC. Protein: CGSRQQISNYGYTF.

The chain links TRBV7-2 to TRBJ2-3; 9 bases map to TRBD2. There are 16 residues in the CDR3. In germline, CDR1 is SGHTA, CDR2 FQGNSA. V was clipped by 5 bases and J by 0 bases; unmatched bases: 6. The DNA of the CDR3 is TGTGCCAGCAGCCGACTAGCGGTACCTAGCACAGATACGCAGTATTTT. This codes for CASSRLAVPSTDTQYF.

This chain links TRBV18 with TRBJ1-1; the D gene is possibly TRBD1 (6 bases). The germline CDR1 and CDR2 sequences are KGHSH and LQKENI. This CDR3 region has 16 residues. Trimming cost V 1 base and J 4 bases, with 16 bases left between them. The CDR3 nucleotides read TGTGCCAGCTCACCACGGCCCACAGGGCCCGCCACTGAAGCTTTCTTT. Translation gives CASSPRPTGPATEAFF. Using reference TRBV18 and TRBJ1-1 for the parts outside the CDR3, the full variable domain is NAGVMQNPRHLVRRRGQEARLRCSPMKGHSHVYWYRQLPEEGLKFMVYLQKENIIDESGMPKERFSAEFPKEGPSILRIQQVVRGDSAAYFCASSPRPTGPATEAFFGQGTRLTVV.

The CDR3 region is CASSPGRGYNYGYTF. In DNA, the CDR3 is TGTGCCAGCTCACCAGGCAGGGGGTACAACTATGGCTACACCTTC. This sequence joins TRBV18 and TRBJ1-2; 7 bases agree with TRBD1. The germline V gene encodes CDR1 KGHSH and CDR2 LQKENI. This CDR3 is 15 amino acids long. J gave up 2 bases and V 2 bases, and 5 bases lay outside the gene matches.